The following is a TCR beta chain sequence with its context. This specimen comes from a study of blood T cell repertoires in COVID-19. Sequenced by immunoSEQ multiplex PCR; TCRdb stores in-frame clones only, minus some. The sample holds roughly 200,000 clones, roughly 82% seen once. The germline V gene encodes CDR1 LNHDA and CDR2 SQIVND (reference sequence). The CDR3 contains 15 residues. The V and J ends lost 8 bases and 5 bases respectively, with 21 bases between them. This receptor was obtained from a man aged 35 to 55 who had recovered from COVID-19. This chain uses TRBV19 with TRBJ1-1; TRBD1 is a possible D gene (6 bases). The sample comprised PBMCs or T cells enriched from blood (not recorded which). Here the CDR3 reads CASGSQPRGGTEAFF. The CDR3, as DNA: TGTGCCAGTGGCTCCCAACCCAGGGGAGGGACTGAAGCTTTCTTT.